These 12 T cell receptor beta chains were all obtained from the same sample, sequenced in a study of T cell responses to AZD1222 COVID-19 vaccine. The data were produced by immunoSEQ multiplex PCR, yet TCRdb's version contains in-frame clones alone and is incomplete. This table has over 150,000 clones, around 89% appearing once. The sample consisted of peripheral blood, taken on day 0 of AZD1222 vaccination. These receptors all come from an adult in good health.

The rearrangement joins TRBV21-1 to TRBJ1-5; whether TRBD1, the table's D call, matches the DNA was not checked. TRBV21-1 is a pseudogene segment. The CDR3 consists of 16 residues. CDR3 sequence (DNA): TGTGCCAGCAGCAAACTCCCCACAGGGGGGTATCAGCCCCAGCATTTT. It specifies CASSKLPTGGYQPQHF.

The chain combines TRBV7-6 with TRBJ1-3; D is undetermined. The CDR3 runs 17 residues. Per the germline V gene, CDR1 is SGHVS and CDR2 is FNYEAQ. V was shortened by 1 base and J by 0 bases, with 13 bases between the two germline ends. The CDR3 protein is CASSLVARSASGNTIYF. CDR3 nucleotide sequence: TGTGCCAGCAGCTTAGTAGCACGGAGCGCCTCTGGAAACACCATATATTTT.

The gene calls are TRBV27 and TRBJ2-2; perhaps TRBD2 as D (6 bases). Per germline, CDR1 MNHEY and CDR2 SMNVEV (reference sequence). The V end was cut by 7 bases, the J end by 2 bases, with 17 bases between. CDR3 length: 16 amino acids. The CDR3: CASNMGLAVNTGELFF. The CDR3 region has the DNA TGTGCCAGCAACATGGGATTAGCGGTTAACACCGGGGAGCTGTTTTTT.

This chain joins TRBV5-8 and TRBJ1-4; a weak D match, TRBD1 (6 bases). The germline V and J ends were trimmed by 2 bases and 8 bases, with 19 bases remaining between them. CDR3 length equals 16 residues. CDR1 and CDR2 (germline): SGHTS, YDEGEE. This chain's CDR3 is CASSFSSGAGDEKLFF. CDR3 coding DNA: TGTGCCAGCAGCTTTAGCAGCGGGGCAGGGGACGAAAAACTGTTTTTT.

The chain combines TRBV28 with TRBJ2-1; D is possibly TRBD2 (6 bases). The germline V gene has CDR1 MDHEN and CDR2 SYDVKM. Trimming removed 5 bases at V and 0 bases at J, with 14 bases between. This CDR3 is built from 16 residues. The CDR3 DNA reads TGTGCCAGCAGTGATTATAGCGGAAGCTCCTACAATGAGCAGTTCTTC. Residues: CASSDYSGSSYNEQFF.

CDR3 DNA: TGTGCCACCAGCAGAGATCGGGGCAGCGTCTATGGCTACACCTTC. Amino acid sequence: CATSRDRGSVYGYTF. V and J are TRBV15 and TRBJ1-2, with D perhaps matching TRBD1 (5 bases). CDR3 length equals 15 residues. In germline, CDR1 is LNHNV, CDR2 YYDKDF (reference sequence). V lost 0 bases and J 4 bases, leaving 12 bases between the germline ends.

The V gene is TRBV5-1, the J gene TRBJ1-5, with D unclear. Germline CDR1 SGHRS, CDR2 YFSETQ. V was pared by 5 bases and J by 3 bases, with 15 bases between. CDR3 length: 15 amino acids. This chain's CDR3 is CASRSTVGINQPQHF. The CDR3 coding sequence is TGCGCCAGCAGATCCACAGTGGGGATCAATCAGCCCCAGCATTTT.

About this clone: Other DNA sequences in this specimen translate into the identical CDR3. CDR3 sequence reads: CASSPGGNYGYTF. The CDR3 DNA sequence: TGTGCCAGCAGTCCAGGGGGTAACTATGGCTACACCTTC. V is TRBV6-5 and J is TRBJ1-2; 7 bases are shared with TRBD1. J was trimmed by 1 base and V by 5 bases; bases with no gene match: 1. The CDR3 totals 13 residues. The germline V gene encodes CDR1 MNHEY and CDR2 SVGAGI.

V gene TRBV27 combines with J gene TRBJ1-1; D remains ambiguous. This CDR3 region has 17 residues. Germline CDR1 MNHEY, CDR2 SMNVEV (reference sequence). V was cut by 6 bases and J by 0 bases, with 20 bases left in between. The CDR3 loop is CASSRTFFPVMNTEAFF. The CDR3, as DNA: TGTGCCAGCAGCCGGACCTTTTTCCCGGTCATGAACACTGAAGCTTTCTTT.

About this clone: At one boundary the junction diverges from the germline segment, which might be a read error. The CDR3: CASSLGTGAYGYTF. The CDR3 DNA reads as TGCGCCAGCAGCCTCGGCACAGGGGCCTATGGCTACACCTTC. V and J are TRBV3-1 (or the pseudogene TRBV3-2) and TRBJ1-2; TRBD1 matches 7 bases. This CDR3 is 14 amino acids long. In germline, CDR1 is LGHDT, CDR2 YNNKEL (reference sequence).

In nucleotides, the CDR3 is TGTGCCACCAGCAGAGGTACAGAGGACGAAAAACTGTTTTTT. It specifies CATSRGTEDEKLFF. V gene TRBV15 combines with J gene TRBJ1-4, with no clear D. The CDR3 runs 14 residues. The germline V gene encodes CDR1 LNHNV and CDR2 YYDKDF (reference sequence). Trimming cost V 1 base and J 8 bases, with 11 bases left between them. Using reference TRBV15 and TRBJ1-4 for the parts outside the CDR3, the full variable domain is DAMVIQNPRYQVTQFGKPVTLSCSQTLNHNVMYWYQQKSSQAPKLLFHYYDKDFNNEADTPDNFQSRRPNTSFCFLDIRSPGLGDTAMYLCATSRGTEDEKLFFGSGTQLSVL.

The chain joins TRBV18 to TRBJ2-1; D gene unclear. CDR3 length: 12 residues. The germline V gene has CDR1 KGHSH and CDR2 LQKENI. V was pared by 3 bases and J by 2 bases, with 2 bases between. The CDR3 bases are TGTGCCAGCTCACCGACCTACAATGAGCAGTTCTTC. Encoded protein: CASSPTYNEQFF.